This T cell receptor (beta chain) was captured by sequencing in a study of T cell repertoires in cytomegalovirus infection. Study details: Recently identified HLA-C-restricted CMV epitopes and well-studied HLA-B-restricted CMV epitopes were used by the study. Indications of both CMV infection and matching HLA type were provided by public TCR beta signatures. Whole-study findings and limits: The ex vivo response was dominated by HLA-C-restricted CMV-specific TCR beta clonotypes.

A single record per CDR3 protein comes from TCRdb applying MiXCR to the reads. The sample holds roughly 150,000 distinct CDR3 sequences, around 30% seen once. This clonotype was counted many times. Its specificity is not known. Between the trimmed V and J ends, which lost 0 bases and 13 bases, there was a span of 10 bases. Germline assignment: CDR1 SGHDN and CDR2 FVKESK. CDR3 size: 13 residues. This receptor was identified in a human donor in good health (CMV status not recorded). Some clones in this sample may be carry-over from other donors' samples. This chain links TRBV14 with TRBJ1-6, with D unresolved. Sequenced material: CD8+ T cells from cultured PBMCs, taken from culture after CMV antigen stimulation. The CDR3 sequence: CASSQDLRTPLHF. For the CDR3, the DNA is TGTGCCAGCAGCCAAGATCTGAGGACCCCCCTCCACTTT.